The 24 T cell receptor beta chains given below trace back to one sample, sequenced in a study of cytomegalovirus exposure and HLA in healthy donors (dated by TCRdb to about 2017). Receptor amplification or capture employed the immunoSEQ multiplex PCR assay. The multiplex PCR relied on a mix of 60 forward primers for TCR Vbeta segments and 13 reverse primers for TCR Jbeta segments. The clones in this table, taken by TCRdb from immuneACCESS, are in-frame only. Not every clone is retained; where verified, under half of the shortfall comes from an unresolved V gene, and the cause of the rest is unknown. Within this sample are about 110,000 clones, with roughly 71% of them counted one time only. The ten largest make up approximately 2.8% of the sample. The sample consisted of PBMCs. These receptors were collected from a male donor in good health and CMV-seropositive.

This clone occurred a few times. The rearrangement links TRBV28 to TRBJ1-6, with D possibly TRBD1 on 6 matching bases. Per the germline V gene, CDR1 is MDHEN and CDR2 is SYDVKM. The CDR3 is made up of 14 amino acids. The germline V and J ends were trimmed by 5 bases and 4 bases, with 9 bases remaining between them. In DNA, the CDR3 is TGTGCCAGCAGTACAGGGTTTTATAATTCACCCCTCCACTTT. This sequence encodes CASSTGFYNSPLHF. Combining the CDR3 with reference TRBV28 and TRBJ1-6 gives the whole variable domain DVKVTQSSRYLVKRTGEKVFLECVQDMDHENMFWYRQDPGLGLRLIYFSYDVKMKEKGDIPEGYSVSREKKERFSLILESASTNQTSMYLCASSTGFYNSPLHFGNGTRLTVT.

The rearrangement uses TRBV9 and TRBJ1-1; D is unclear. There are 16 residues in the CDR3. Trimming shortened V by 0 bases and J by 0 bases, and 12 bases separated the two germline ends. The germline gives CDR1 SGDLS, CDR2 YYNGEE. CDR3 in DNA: TGTGCCAGCAGCGTAGTTCCGGCGGGGTTGAACACTGAAGCTTTCTTT. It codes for CASSVVPAGLNTEAFF. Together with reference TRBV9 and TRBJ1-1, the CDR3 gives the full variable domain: DSGVTQTPKHLITATGQRVTLRCSPRSGDLSVYWYQQSLDQGLQFLIQYYNGEERAKGNILERFSAQQFPDLHSELNLSSLELGDSALYFCASSVVPAGLNTEAFFGQGTRLTVV.

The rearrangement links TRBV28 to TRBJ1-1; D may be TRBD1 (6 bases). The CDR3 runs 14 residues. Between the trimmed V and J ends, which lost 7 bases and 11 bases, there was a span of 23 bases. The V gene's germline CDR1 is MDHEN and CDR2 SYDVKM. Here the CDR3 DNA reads TGTGCCAGCACTCCACAGGGTGGTGGTCGTGGGGCTTTCTTT. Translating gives CASTPQGGGRGAFF. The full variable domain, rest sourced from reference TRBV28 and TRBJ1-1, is DVKVTQSSRYLVKRTGEKVFLECVQDMDHENMFWYRQDPGLGLRLIYFSYDVKMKEKGDIPEGYSVSREKKERFSLILESASTNQTSMYLCASTPQGGGRGAFFGQGTRLTVV.

CDR3 sequence (DNA): TGTGCCAGCAGCTTAGGGGGTCCGGGGCACGGGGGAGGGACCCAGTACTTC. This translates into CASSLGGPGHGGGTQYF. The chain is built from TRBV7-2 and TRBJ2-5; D possibly corresponds to TRBD2 (6 bases). With 1 base removed from V and 7 bases from J, the gap between germline ends came to 22 bases. The CDR3 has 17 residues. Looked up from germline, CDR1 is SGHTA and CDR2 is FQGNSA. Drawing the rest from reference TRBV7-2 and TRBJ2-5, the complete variable domain is GAGVSQSPSNKVTEKGKDVELRCDPISGHTALYWYRQSLGQGLEFLIYFQGNSAPDKSGLPSDRFSAERTGGSVSTLTIQRTQQEDSAVYLCASSLGGPGHGGGTQYFGPGTRLLVL.

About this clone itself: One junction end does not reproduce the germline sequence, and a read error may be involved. The DNA of the CDR3 is TGTTCCAGCAGCTTCGGGGGAGAGACCCAGTACTTC. Its translation: CSSSFGGETQYF. The chain recombines TRBV7-9 with TRBJ2-5; weak D call: TRBD2 (6 bases). The germline gives CDR1 SEHNR, CDR2 FQNEAQ (reference sequence). The CDR3 covers 12 residues. Together with reference TRBV7-9 and TRBJ2-5, the CDR3 gives the full variable domain: DTGVSQNPRHKITKRGQNVTFRCDPISEHNRLYWYRQTLGQGPEFLTYFQNEAQLEKSRLLSDRFSAERPKGSFSTLEIQRTEQGDSAMYLCSSSFGGETQYFGPGTRLLVL.

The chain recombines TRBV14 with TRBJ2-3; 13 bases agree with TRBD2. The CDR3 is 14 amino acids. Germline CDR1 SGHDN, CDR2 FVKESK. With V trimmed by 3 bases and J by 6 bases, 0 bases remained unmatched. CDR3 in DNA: TGTGCCAGCAGCCAGACTAGCGGGGGGGATACGCAGTATTTT. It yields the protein CASSQTSGGDTQYF.

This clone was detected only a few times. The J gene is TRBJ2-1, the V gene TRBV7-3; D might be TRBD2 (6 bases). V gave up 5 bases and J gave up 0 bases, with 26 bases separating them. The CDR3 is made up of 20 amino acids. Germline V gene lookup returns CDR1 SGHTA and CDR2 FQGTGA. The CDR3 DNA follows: TGTGCCAGCAGCGCTAACCCACTAGCCTTTACCGCAGGCTCCTACAATGAGCAGTTCTTC. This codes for CASSANPLAFTAGSYNEQFF.

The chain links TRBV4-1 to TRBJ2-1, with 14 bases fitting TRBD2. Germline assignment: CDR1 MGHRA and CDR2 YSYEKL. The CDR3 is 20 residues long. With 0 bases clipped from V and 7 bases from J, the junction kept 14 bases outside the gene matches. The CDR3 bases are TGCGCCAGCAGCCAAGATCGCTGGACTAGCGGGAGGCACCGGGGGAATGAGCAGTTCTTC. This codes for CASSQDRWTSGRHRGNEQFF.

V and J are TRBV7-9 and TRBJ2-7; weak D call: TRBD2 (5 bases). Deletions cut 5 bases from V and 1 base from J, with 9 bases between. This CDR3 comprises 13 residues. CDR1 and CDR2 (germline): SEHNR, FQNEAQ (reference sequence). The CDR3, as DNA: TGTGCCAGCAGCGGGAGAAGTTCCTACGAGCAGTACTTC. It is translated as CASSGRSSYEQYF.

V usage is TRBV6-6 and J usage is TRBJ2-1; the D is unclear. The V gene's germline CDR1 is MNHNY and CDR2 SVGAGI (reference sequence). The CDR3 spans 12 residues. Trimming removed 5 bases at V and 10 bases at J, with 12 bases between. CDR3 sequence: CASSPTLEEQFF. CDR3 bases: TGTGCCAGCAGTCCCACCTTGGAGGAGCAGTTCTTC.

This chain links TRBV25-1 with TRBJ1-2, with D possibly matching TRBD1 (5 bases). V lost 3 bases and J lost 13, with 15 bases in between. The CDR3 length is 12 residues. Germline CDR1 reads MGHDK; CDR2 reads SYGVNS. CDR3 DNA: TGTGCCAGCAGTGATCTGGGACTGGGGTGCACCTTC. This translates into CASSDLGLGCTF.

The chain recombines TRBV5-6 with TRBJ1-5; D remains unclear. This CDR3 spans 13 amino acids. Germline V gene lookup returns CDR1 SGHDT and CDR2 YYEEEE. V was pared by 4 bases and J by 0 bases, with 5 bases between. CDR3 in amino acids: CASSQASNQPQHF. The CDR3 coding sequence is TGTGCCAGCAGCCAGGCTAGCAATCAGCCCCAGCATTTT.

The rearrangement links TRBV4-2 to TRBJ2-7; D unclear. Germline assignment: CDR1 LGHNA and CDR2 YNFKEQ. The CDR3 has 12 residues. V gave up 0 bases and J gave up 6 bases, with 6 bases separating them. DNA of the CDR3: TGTGCCAGCAGCCAAGATCGTGTCGAGCAGTACTTC. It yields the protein CASSQDRVEQYF.

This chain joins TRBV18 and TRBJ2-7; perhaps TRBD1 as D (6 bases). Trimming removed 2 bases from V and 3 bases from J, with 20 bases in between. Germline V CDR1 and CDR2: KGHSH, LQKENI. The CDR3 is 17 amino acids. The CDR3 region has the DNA TGTGCCAGCTCACCAGTCTTTCGGGGCCAGGGGAACTACGAGCAGTACTTC. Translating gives CASSPVFRGQGNYEQYF.

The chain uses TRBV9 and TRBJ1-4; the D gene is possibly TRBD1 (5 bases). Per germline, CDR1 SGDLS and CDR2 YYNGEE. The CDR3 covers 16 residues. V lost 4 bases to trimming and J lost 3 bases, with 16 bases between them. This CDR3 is CASSPWAGPSNEKLFF. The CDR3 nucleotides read TGTGCCAGCAGCCCGTGGGCGGGGCCCTCTAATGAAAAACTGTTTTTT.

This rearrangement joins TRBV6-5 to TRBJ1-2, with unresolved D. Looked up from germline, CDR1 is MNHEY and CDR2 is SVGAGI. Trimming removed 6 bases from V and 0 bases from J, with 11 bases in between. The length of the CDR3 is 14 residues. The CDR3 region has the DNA TGTGCCAGCAGGCGTCACACAGCTAACTATGGCTACACCTTC. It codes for CASRRHTANYGYTF.

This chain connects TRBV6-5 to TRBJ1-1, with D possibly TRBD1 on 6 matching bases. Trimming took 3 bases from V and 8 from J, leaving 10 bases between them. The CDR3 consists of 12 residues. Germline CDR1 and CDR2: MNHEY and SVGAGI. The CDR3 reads CASSYDRIEAFF. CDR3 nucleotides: TGTGCCAGCAGTTATGACAGGATCGAAGCTTTCTTT.

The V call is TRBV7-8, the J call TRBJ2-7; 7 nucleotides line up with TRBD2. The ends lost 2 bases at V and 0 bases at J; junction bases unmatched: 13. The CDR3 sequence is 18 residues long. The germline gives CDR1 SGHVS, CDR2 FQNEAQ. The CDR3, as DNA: TGTGCCAGCAGCTTAAAGCAATCCTCTGGCGGGAGCTCCTACGAGCAGTACTTC. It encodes CASSLKQSSGGSSYEQYF.

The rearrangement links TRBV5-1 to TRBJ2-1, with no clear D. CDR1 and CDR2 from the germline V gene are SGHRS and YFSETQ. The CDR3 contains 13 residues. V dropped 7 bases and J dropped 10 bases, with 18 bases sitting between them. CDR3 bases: TGCGCCAGCGGTTCGAGTAGCAGCTACGAGCAGTTCTTC. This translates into CASGSSSSYEQFF.

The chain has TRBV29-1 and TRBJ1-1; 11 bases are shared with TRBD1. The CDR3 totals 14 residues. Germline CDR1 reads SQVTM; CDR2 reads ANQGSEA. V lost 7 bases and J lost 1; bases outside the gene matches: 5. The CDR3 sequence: CSARTGGENTEAFF. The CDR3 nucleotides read TGCAGCGCTCGGACAGGGGGCGAGAACACTGAAGCTTTCTTT.

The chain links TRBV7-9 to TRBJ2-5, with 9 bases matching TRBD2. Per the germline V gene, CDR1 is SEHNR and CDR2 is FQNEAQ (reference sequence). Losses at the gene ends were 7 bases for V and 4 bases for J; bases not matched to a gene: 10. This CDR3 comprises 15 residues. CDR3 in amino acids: CASTVGLALGETQYF. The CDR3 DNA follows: TGTGCCAGCACCGTGGGACTAGCTTTGGGAGAGACCCAGTACTTC.

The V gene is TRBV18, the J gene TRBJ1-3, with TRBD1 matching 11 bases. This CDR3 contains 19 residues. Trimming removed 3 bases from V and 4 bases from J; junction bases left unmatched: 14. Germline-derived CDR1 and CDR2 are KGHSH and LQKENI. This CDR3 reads CASSPTWTGTGGAGNTIYF. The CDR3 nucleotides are TGTGCCAGCTCACCTACCTGGACGGGGACAGGGGGTGCAGGAAACACCATATATTTT.

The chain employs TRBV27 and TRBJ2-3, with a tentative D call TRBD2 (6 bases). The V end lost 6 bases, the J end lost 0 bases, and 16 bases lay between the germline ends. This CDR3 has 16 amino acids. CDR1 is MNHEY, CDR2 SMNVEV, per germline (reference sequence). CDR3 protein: CASSPGWGVSTDTQYF. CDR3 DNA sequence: TGTGCCAGCAGCCCCGGGTGGGGGGTAAGCACAGATACGCAGTATTTT.

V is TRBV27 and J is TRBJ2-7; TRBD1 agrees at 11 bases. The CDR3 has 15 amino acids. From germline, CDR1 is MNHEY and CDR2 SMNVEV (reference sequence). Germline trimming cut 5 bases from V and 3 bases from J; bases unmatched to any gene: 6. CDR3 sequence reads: CASSPWGTGGYEQYF. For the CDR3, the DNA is TGTGCCAGCAGTCCCTGGGGGACAGGGGGCTACGAGCAGTACTTC.